This T cell receptor beta chain was observed in a study of blood T cell repertoires in COVID-19. About the study: Collection of acute and convalescent COVID-19 samples took place in the United States, Italy and Spain. The analysed material was cDNA or gDNA that came from T cells, B-cell-depleted T cells, or PBMCs.

Authors' processing steps: It was from reference gene primer amplification that nucleated cell counts were estimated. Libraries were prepared by immunoSEQ multiplex PCR; TCRdb keeps only in-frame clonotypes and omits some of them. The V and J calls and clone size were taken over from that table, and D and trimming were inferred from the DNA. The sample consists of about 42,000 clones, roughly 89% of them appearing once. This CDR3 is 15 amino acids long. The ends were cut back, 2 bases at V and 0 bases at J, with 8 bases in the middle. Germline V lookup: CDR1 MRHNA, CDR2 SNTAGT. Material: peripheral blood. This rearrangement joins TRBV6-4 to TRBJ1-5; D not certain. This sequence was found in a human donor in a cohort sampled during active COVID-19. The CDR3: CASSDERYSNQPQHF. The CDR3 DNA is TGTGCCAGCAGTGACGAACGGTATAGCAATCAGCCCCAGCATTTT.